These 11 T cell receptor beta chains were all obtained from the same sample, sequenced in a study of OX40 agonist ivuxolimab in advanced cancers. Some clones are missing from TCRdb's copy, which holds only in-frame ones; the method was immunoSEQ multiplex PCR. Among about 55,000 clones listed, 88% were seen once. Sequences were derived from CD4+ or CD8+ T cells sorted from blood, sampled in a trial of the OX40 agonist ivuxolimab. All receptors come from an adult with an advanced solid tumor such as melanoma, head and neck, liver or kidney cancer.

The chain employs TRBV27 and TRBJ1-6; 7 nucleotides match TRBD1. Germline CDR1 is MNHEY and CDR2 is SMNVEV (reference sequence). CDR3 length equals 16 residues. The V segment lost 3 bases and the J segment 10 bases; nucleotides outside the gene matches: 12. In DNA, the CDR3 is TGTGCCAGCAGTTTGCCGACAGGGCTGGTTCCCTCACCCCTCCACTTT. Translating it yields CASSLPTGLVPSPLHF.

The V and J genes are TRBV5-1 and TRBJ2-4; a possible D gene is TRBD1 (6 bases). CDR1 and CDR2 (germline): SGHRS, YFSETQ. The CDR3 totals 16 residues. Trimming stripped 4 bases from V and 5 bases from J, with 19 bases between. The chain's CDR3 is CASSAPGHWGENIQYF. The CDR3 region has the DNA TGCGCCAGCAGCGCCCCGGGACATTGGGGTGAAAACATTCAGTACTTC.

The rearrangement links TRBV10-3 to TRBJ1-2, with D possibly TRBD1 on 6 matching bases. Germline-derived CDR1 and CDR2 are ENHRY and SYGVKD. V dropped 8 bases and J dropped 1 base, with 23 bases sitting between them. The CDR3 is 17 residues long. In nucleotides, the CDR3 is TGTGCCATCCCTAACCCGCTTGGGGGGGGCCATAACTATGGCTACACCTTC. Its protein is CAIPNPLGGGHNYGYTF.

The chain recombines TRBV18 with TRBJ2-3; 13 positions match TRBD2. V trimming: 6 bases; J trimming: 1 base; junction bases outside the gene matches: 4. The CDR3 totals 16 residues. Germline CDR1 is KGHSH and CDR2 is LQKENI. The CDR3 protein is CASSYGLAGGTDTQYF. CDR3 nucleotide sequence: TGTGCCAGCTCCTACGGACTAGCGGGGGGCACAGATACGCAGTATTTT.

The CDR3, as DNA: TGTGCCAGCAGTTTAACACAGGGAGGGGCCTACGAGCAGTACTTC. This gives the protein CASSLTQGGAYEQYF. The V gene is TRBV28, the J gene TRBJ2-7; D possibly corresponds to TRBD2 (7 bases). The CDR3 length is 15 residues. The V end was cut by 2 bases, the J end by 2 bases, with 13 bases between. CDR1 MDHEN and CDR2 SYDVKM come from the germline V gene.

The rearrangement uses TRBV9 and TRBJ1-4, with 7 positions matching TRBD1. There are 17 residues in the CDR3. J gave up 3 bases and V 1 base, and 9 bases lay outside the gene matches. Germline V gene data show CDR1 as SGDLS and CDR2 as YYNGEE. The chain's CDR3 is CASSVLDRDPSNEKLFF. In nucleotides, the CDR3 is TGTGCCAGCAGCGTACTAGACAGGGATCCTTCTAATGAAAAACTGTTTTTT.

J is TRBJ1-3 and V is TRBV4-2; D is possibly TRBD1 (6 bases). V was trimmed by 0 bases and J by 4 bases, leaving 13 bases between them. From germline, CDR1 is LGHNA and CDR2 YNFKEQ. The CDR3 has 16 amino acids. The CDR3 DNA reads as TGTGCCAGCAGCCAAGAAGGGGGGGGCCGGGGAAACACCATATATTTT. This encodes CASSQEGGGRGNTIYF.

For the CDR3, the DNA is TGTGCCAGCAGCCCCGACAGGGTTCGAGCTTTCTTT. Amino acid sequence: CASSPDRVRAFF. The gene calls are TRBV14 and TRBJ1-1; TRBD1 matches 7 bases. This CDR3 is built from 12 residues. The trim removed 4 bases at V and 10 bases at J, leaving 6 bases unmatched. From germline, CDR1 is SGHDN and CDR2 FVKESK. Looking up the rest from reference TRBV14 and TRBJ1-1 gives the full variable domain: EAGVTQFPSHSVIEKGQTVTLRCDPISGHDNLYWYRRVMGKEIKFLLHFVKESKQDESGMPNNRFLAERTGGTYSTLKVQPAELEDSGVYFCASSPDRVRAFFGQGTRLTVV.

This sequence joins TRBV6-6 and TRBJ1-5; no definite D call. Germline V gene data show CDR1 as MNHNY and CDR2 as SVGAGI (reference sequence). V was clipped by 0 bases and J by 2 bases, with 8 bases between them. The CDR3 spans 15 residues. This CDR3 reads CASSYSEFGNQPQHF. The CDR3 coding sequence is TGTGCCAGCAGTTACTCGGAGTTTGGCAATCAGCCCCAGCATTTT.

The chain employs TRBV19 and TRBJ2-1, with 10 positions matching TRBD2. V shed 2 bases, J shed 7 bases, and the junction held 8 bases outside the gene matches. Per the germline V gene, CDR1 is LNHDA and CDR2 is SQIVND (reference sequence). The CDR3 length is 16 residues. CDR3 sequence (DNA): TGTGCCAGTAGTATATGGGGGCTAGCGGGGGTGAATGAGCAGTTCTTC. It translates to CASSIWGLAGVNEQFF.

The chain's CDR3 is CASNLGRGTSTDTQYF. CDR3 coding DNA: TGTGCCAGCAACCTAGGGAGGGGGACTAGCACAGATACGCAGTATTTT. This chain connects TRBV9 to TRBJ2-3, with D possibly TRBD2 on 7 matching bases. The CDR3 is made up of 16 amino acids. Germline V gene sequence: CDR1 SGDLS, CDR2 YYNGEE. Trimming took 6 bases from V and 0 from J, leaving 17 bases between them.